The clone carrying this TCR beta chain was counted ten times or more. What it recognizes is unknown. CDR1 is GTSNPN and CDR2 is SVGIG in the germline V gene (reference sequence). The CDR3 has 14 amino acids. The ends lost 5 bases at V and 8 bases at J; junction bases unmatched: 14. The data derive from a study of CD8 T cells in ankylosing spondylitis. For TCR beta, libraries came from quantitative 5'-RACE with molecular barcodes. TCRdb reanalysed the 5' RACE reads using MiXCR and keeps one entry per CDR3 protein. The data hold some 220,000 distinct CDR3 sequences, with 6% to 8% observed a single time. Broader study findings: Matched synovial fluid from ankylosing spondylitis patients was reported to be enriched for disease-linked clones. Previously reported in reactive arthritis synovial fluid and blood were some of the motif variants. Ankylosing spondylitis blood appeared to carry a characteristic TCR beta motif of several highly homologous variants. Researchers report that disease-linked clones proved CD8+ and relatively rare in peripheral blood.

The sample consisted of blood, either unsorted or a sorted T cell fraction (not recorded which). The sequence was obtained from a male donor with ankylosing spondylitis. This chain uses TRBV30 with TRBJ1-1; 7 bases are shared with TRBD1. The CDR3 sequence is CAWEPPTGSFEAFF. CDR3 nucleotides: TGTGCCTGGGAGCCTCCGACAGGGTCATTCGAAGCTTTCTTT. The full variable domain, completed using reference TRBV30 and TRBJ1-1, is SQTIHQWPATLVQPVGSPLSLECTVEGTSNPNLYWYRQAAGRGLQLLFYSVGIGQISSEVPQNLSASRPQDRQFILSSKKLLLSDSGFYLCAWEPPTGSFEAFFGQGTRLTVV.